These 27 T cell receptor beta chains originate from one sample sequenced in a study of T cell responses to AZD1222 COVID-19 vaccine. The data were produced by immunoSEQ multiplex PCR, yet TCRdb's version contains in-frame clones alone and is incomplete. The sample includes 100,000 or so clones, more than 85% of them seen just once. Sample: peripheral blood, taken on day 0 of AZD1222 vaccination. All receptors derive from an adult in good health.

The rearrangement links TRBV18 to TRBJ2-7; 8 nucleotides match TRBD1. Germline CDR1 and CDR2: KGHSH and LQKENI. This CDR3 region has 14 residues. V lost 3 bases to trimming and J lost 3 bases; unmatched junction nucleotides: 4. The CDR3 loop reads CASSPGQEDYEQYF. As DNA, the CDR3 is TGTGCCAGCTCACCGGGACAGGAGGACTACGAGCAGTACTTC.

The chain carries TRBV3-1 (or the pseudogene TRBV3-2) and TRBJ1-2, with TRBD1 as a possible D gene (6 bases). Germline-derived CDR1 and CDR2 are LGHDT and YNNKEL (reference sequence). Trimming stripped 4 bases from V and 5 bases from J, with 11 bases between. The CDR3 sequence is 13 residues long. The CDR3 nucleotides read TGTGCCAGCAGCCCAGGAAGGGGGTATGGCTACACCTTC. Amino acids: CASSPGRGYGYTF.

The chain combines TRBV6-5 with TRBJ2-7, with D perhaps TRBD1 (5 bases). The length of the CDR3 is 14 residues. The V end lost 5 bases, the J end lost 3 bases, and 14 bases lay between the germline ends. Germline V gene sequence: CDR1 MNHEY, CDR2 SVGAGI. CDR3 protein: CASSPPDKHYEQYF. CDR3 DNA sequence: TGTGCCAGCAGTCCTCCGGACAAGCACTACGAGCAGTACTTC.

J is TRBJ2-3 and V is TRBV7-8; the D is unclear. With 1 base removed from V and 2 bases from J, the gap between germline ends came to 7 bases. Germline assignment: CDR1 SGHVS and CDR2 FQNEAQ. This CDR3 has 14 amino acids. In DNA form, the CDR3 reads TGTGCCAGCAGCTTAGGTACTACCACAGATACGCAGTATTTT. Its translation is CASSLGTTTDTQYF.

V and J are TRBV29-1 and TRBJ1-2; D is unresolved. V gave up 6 bases and J gave up 8 bases, with 16 bases separating them. Germline V lookup: CDR1 SQVTM, CDR2 ANQGSEA. The length of the CDR3 is 12 residues. CDR3 in DNA: TGCAGCGTCCCCCATGGGGTAGAGGGCTACACCTTC. Encoded protein: CSVPHGVEGYTF. The entire variable domain, with the rest obtained from reference TRBV29-1 and TRBJ1-2, is as follows: SAVISQKPSRDICQRGTSLTIQCQVDSQVTMMFWYRQQPGQSLTLIATANQGSEATYESGFVIDKFPISRPNLTFSTLTVSNMSPEDSSIYLCSVPHGVEGYTFGSGTRLTVV.

The chain is built from TRBV19 and TRBJ2-5; a possible D gene is TRBD2 (5 bases). There are 16 residues in the CDR3. CDR1 LNHDA and CDR2 SQIVND come from the germline V gene (reference sequence). With 3 bases removed from V and 2 bases from J, the gap between germline ends came to 16 bases. In DNA, the CDR3 is TGTGCCAGTAGTATCATGGTGGCAGGACTTCAAGAGACCCAGTACTTC. It is translated as CASSIMVAGLQETQYF.

This chain uses TRBV25-1 with TRBJ1-1; D ambiguous. The ends were cut back, 7 bases at V and 4 bases at J, with 13 bases in the middle. This CDR3 spans 13 amino acids. Germline V gene lookup returns CDR1 MGHDK and CDR2 SYGVNS. For the CDR3, the DNA is TGTGCCAGCACGGGCGGCCGGTTCACTGAAGCTTTCTTT. Amino acid sequence: CASTGGRFTEAFF. Supplemented by reference TRBV25-1 and TRBJ1-1, the full variable domain reads EADIYQTPRYLVIGTGKKITLECSQTMGHDKMYWYQQDPGMELHLIHYSYGVNSTEKGDLSSESTVSRIRTEHFPLTLESARPSHTSQYLCASTGGRFTEAFFGQGTRLTVV.

The V call is TRBV19, the J call TRBJ2-3; D is perhaps TRBD1 (5 bases). This CDR3 comprises 16 residues. The germline CDR1 and CDR2 sequences are LNHDA and SQIVND (reference sequence). V was clipped by 0 bases and J by 3 bases, with 13 bases between them. The CDR3 protein is CASSIDSGLGTDTQYF. CDR3 sequence (DNA): TGTGCCAGTAGTATAGATTCAGGGCTGGGAACAGATACGCAGTATTTT.

The chain links TRBV11-3 to TRBJ2-7; D not resolved. The germline V gene has CDR1 SGHNT and CDR2 YENEEA. The CDR3 contains 14 residues. The germline V and J ends were trimmed by 3 bases and 5 bases, with 14 bases remaining between them. CDR3 in DNA: TGTGCCAGCAGCTTGGGCAGAGCTTCGGACGAGCAGTACTTC. Translating it yields CASSLGRASDEQYF.

The chain couples TRBV5-1 to TRBJ1-1; D is possibly TRBD1 (5 bases). The germline CDR1 and CDR2 sequences are SGHRS and YFSETQ. The V end was cut by 1 base, the J end by 1 base, with 8 bases between. The CDR3 is 14 residues long. The CDR3 sequence: CASSLHRGNTEAFF. CDR3 DNA sequence: TGCGCCAGCAGCTTGCATAGGGGGAACACTGAAGCTTTCTTT.

In its sample, this clone was seen once. The V and J genes are TRBV6-5 and TRBJ1-1, with D possibly being TRBD1 (5 bases). V lost 3 bases, J lost 9 bases, and 14 bases lay in between. The CDR3 contains 13 residues. Germline assignment: CDR1 MNHEY and CDR2 SVGAGI. The CDR3 protein is CASSYPTEIKAFF. CDR3 sequence (DNA): TGTGCCAGCAGTTATCCGACAGAAATCAAAGCTTTCTTT.

The chain uses TRBV29-1 and TRBJ1-1; D ambiguous. CDR3 length equals 12 residues. Trimming left V 4 bases short and J 9 bases short, with 15 bases between. Per germline, CDR1 SQVTM and CDR2 ANQGSEA. Here the CDR3 DNA reads TGCAGCGTTGCACCGGACTACCGAAAAGCTTTCTTT. The encoded protein is CSVAPDYRKAFF.

V gene TRBV6-5 combines with J gene TRBJ1-1; D gene ambiguous. V was pared by 4 bases and J by 4 bases, with 13 bases between. Germline V gene sequence: CDR1 MNHEY, CDR2 SVGAGI. The CDR3 has 14 amino acids. The CDR3 DNA is TGTGCCAGCAGTTTTGACGGACGCGGCACTGAAGCTTTCTTT. It specifies CASSFDGRGTEAFF.

This clone was detected once. The rearrangement joins TRBV19 to TRBJ2-2; TRBD1 matches 7 bases. CDR3 length: 15 residues. Germline V CDR1 and CDR2: LNHDA, SQIVND (reference sequence). J lost 4 bases, V lost 11 bases, and 13 bases had no gene match. The CDR3 spells CAAKSDRASTGELFF. The CDR3 DNA sequence: TGTGCCGCCAAGAGCGACAGGGCGAGCACCGGGGAGCTGTTTTTT.

The chain is built from TRBV28 and TRBJ1-1; D is possibly TRBD1 (6 bases). Germline-derived CDR1 and CDR2 are MDHEN and SYDVKM. The CDR3 contains 15 residues. Between the trimmed V and J ends, which lost 3 bases and 1 base, there was a span of 12 bases. The CDR3 nucleotides read TGTGCCAGCAGTTTGGCGGGGGCGCAGAACACTGAAGCTTTCTTT. Its protein is CASSLAGAQNTEAFF.

The V gene is TRBV20-1, the J gene TRBJ1-1; no definite D call. Germline-derived CDR1 and CDR2 are DFQATT and SNEGSKA (reference sequence). The length of the CDR3 is 11 residues. CDR3 sequence reads: CSAKGNTEAFF. Written as DNA, the CDR3 is TGCAGCGCGAAGGGGAACACTGAAGCTTTCTTT.

This clone was detected only once. The chain combines TRBV5-6 with TRBJ2-7, with no clear D. The germline V and J ends were trimmed by 0 bases and 3 bases, with 4 bases remaining between them. The germline V gene encodes CDR1 SGHDT and CDR2 YYEEEE. The CDR3 loop spans 12 amino acids. The CDR3 sequence: CASSLGLYEQYF. CDR3 DNA: TGTGCCAGCAGCTTGGGTCTCTACGAGCAGTACTTC.

The V call is TRBV7-2, the J call TRBJ2-1, with no clear D. Germline V lookup: CDR1 SGHTA, CDR2 FQGNSA. Trimming removed 0 bases from V and 7 bases from J, with 7 bases in between. This CDR3 is 13 amino acids long. DNA for the CDR3: TGTGCCAGCAGCTTAGCGCTTGAGAATGAGCAGTTCTTC. Its protein is CASSLALENEQFF.

The V call is TRBV28, the J call TRBJ1-5; no definite D call. Germline loops: CDR1 MDHEN, CDR2 SYDVKM. Trimming took 7 bases from V and 6 from J, leaving 10 bases between them. The CDR3 has 12 amino acids. In nucleotides, the CDR3 is TGTGCCAGCAAGCCCTTAGTTCAGCCCCAGCATTTT. Amino acid sequence: CASKPLVQPQHF.

The CDR3 region has the DNA TGTGCCAGCAGCTGGGGGACAGATCGTTCCTACGAGCAGTACTTC. Translating gives CASSWGTDRSYEQYF. V usage is TRBV7-8 and J usage is TRBJ2-7; 7 bases are shared with TRBD1. CDR1 SGHVS and CDR2 FQNEAQ come from the germline V gene. The V and J ends lost 4 bases and 1 base, in that order; junction bases with no gene match: 7. The CDR3 covers 15 residues.

This clone was counted a few times. The chain has TRBV11-3 and TRBJ2-7; 9 bases are shared with TRBD2. V shed 2 bases and J 6 bases; nucleotides not matched to a gene: 2. The CDR3 sequence is 13 residues long. Germline values: CDR1 SGHNT, CDR2 YENEEA. The CDR3 sequence is CASSLLAGTEQYF. CDR3 in DNA: TGTGCCAGCAGCTTACTAGCGGGGACCGAGCAGTACTTC.

V and J are TRBV9 and TRBJ1-1, with D tentatively TRBD1 (6 bases). Germline CDR1 SGDLS, CDR2 YYNGEE. Trimming stripped 0 bases from V and 3 bases from J, with 9 bases between. This CDR3 has 14 residues. The CDR3 bases are TGTGCCAGCAGCGTAGACAGGGCTGACACTGAAGCTTTCTTT. It translates to CASSVDRADTEAFF. Supplemented by reference TRBV9 and TRBJ1-1, the full variable domain reads DSGVTQTPKHLITATGQRVTLRCSPRSGDLSVYWYQQSLDQGLQFLIQYYNGEERAKGNILERFSAQQFPDLHSELNLSSLELGDSALYFCASSVDRADTEAFFGQGTRLTVV.

The V call is TRBV7-9, the J call TRBJ2-1; 10 nucleotides align to TRBD2. The CDR3 extends over 16 amino acids. The germline CDR1 and CDR2 sequences are SEHNR and FQNEAQ (reference sequence). The V and J ends lost 3 bases and 7 bases, in that order; junction bases with no gene match: 9. The CDR3 loop reads CASSFKAGGPENEQFF. The CDR3 region has the DNA TGTGCCAGCAGCTTTAAAGCGGGAGGGCCAGAGAATGAGCAGTTCTTC.

The rearrangement joins TRBV15 to TRBJ2-1, with TRBD2 matching 8 bases. The junction had 12 bases not matched to a gene; V was cut back by 8 bases and J by 0 bases. This CDR3 region has 17 residues. Germline V gene data show CDR1 as LNHNV and CDR2 as YYDKDF (reference sequence). DNA for the CDR3: TGTGCCACCGCCAGGGCTAGCGGGTCTATCTCCTACAATGAGCAGTTCTTC. Translated, it gives CATARASGSISYNEQFF.

CDR3 sequence reads: CATSRVRGVVWNSPLHF. CDR3 nucleotides: TGTGCCACCAGCAGAGTCAGGGGGGTCGTCTGGAATTCACCCCTCCACTTT. The chain recombines TRBV15 with TRBJ1-6, with 7 bases that match TRBD1. Unmatched junction bases numbered 10, after V lost 1 base and J lost 7 bases. This CDR3 spans 17 amino acids. Germline-derived CDR1 and CDR2 are LNHNV and YYDKDF (reference sequence).

This clone has only one observation. The chain links TRBV4-2 to TRBJ1-2; D remains ambiguous. This CDR3 region has 15 residues. Germline V gene data show CDR1 as LGHNA and CDR2 as YNFKEQ. The V end was cut by 0 bases, the J end by 2 bases, with 10 bases between. The CDR3 loop reads CASSQEREPNYGYTF. The CDR3 bases are TGTGCCAGCAGCCAAGAGCGGGAGCCGAACTATGGCTACACCTTC.

The chain recombines TRBV7-2 with TRBJ1-6; D is undetermined. The CDR3 loop spans 16 amino acids. In germline, CDR1 is SGHTA, CDR2 FQGNSA. Trimming took off 5 bases at V and 5 bases at J, with 16 bases between the two ends. The chain's CDR3 is CASSKAPGNHNSPLHF. Here the CDR3 DNA reads TGTGCCAGCAGCAAGGCCCCTGGAAACCATAATTCACCCCTCCACTTT.